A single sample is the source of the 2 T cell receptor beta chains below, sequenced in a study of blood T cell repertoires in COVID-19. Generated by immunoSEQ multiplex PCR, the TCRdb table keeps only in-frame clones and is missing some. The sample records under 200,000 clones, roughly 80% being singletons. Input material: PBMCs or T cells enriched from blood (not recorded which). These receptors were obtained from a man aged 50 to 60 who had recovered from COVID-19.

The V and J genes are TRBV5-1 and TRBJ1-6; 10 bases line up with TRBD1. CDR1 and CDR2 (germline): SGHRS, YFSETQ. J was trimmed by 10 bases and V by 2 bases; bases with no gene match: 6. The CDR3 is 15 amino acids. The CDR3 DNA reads TGCGCCAGCAGCTTCCGGGACAGGGGAGGATCACCCCTCCACTTT. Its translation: CASSFRDRGGSPLHF.

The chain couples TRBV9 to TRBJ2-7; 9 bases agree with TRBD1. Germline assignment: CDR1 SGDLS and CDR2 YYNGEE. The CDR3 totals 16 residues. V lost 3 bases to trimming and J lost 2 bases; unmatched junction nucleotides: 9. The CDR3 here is CASSASQGAHTYEQYF. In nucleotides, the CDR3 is TGTGCCAGCAGCGCTTCACAGGGGGCCCATACCTACGAGCAGTACTTC.